This record concerns one TCR beta chain sequence. These data are taken from a study of blood T cell repertoires in COVID-19. Study-level background: From the United States, Italy and Spain came samples of acute and convalescent COVID-19. T cells, B-cell-depleted T cells, or PBMCs supplied cDNA or gDNA.

Authors' data handling: Reference gene primer amplification gave estimated nucleated cell counts. Method: immunoSEQ multiplex PCR; TCRdb's copy keeps in-frame clones and lacks some. The V and J calls and clone size come from that table; D and trimming were worked out from the DNA. The data hold more than 35,000 clones, with 85% observed a single time. Trimming left V 3 bases short and J 8 bases short, with 13 bases between. Germline values: CDR1 GTSNPN, CDR2 SVGIG (reference sequence). This CDR3 has 13 residues. Source material: peripheral blood. The rearrangement joins TRBV30 to TRBJ1-4; D gene unclear. This receptor was taken from a human donor in a cohort sampled during active COVID-19. The CDR3: CAWRAPGGEKLFF. In DNA, the CDR3 is TGTGCCTGGAGAGCCCCCGGAGGGGAAAAACTGTTTTTT.